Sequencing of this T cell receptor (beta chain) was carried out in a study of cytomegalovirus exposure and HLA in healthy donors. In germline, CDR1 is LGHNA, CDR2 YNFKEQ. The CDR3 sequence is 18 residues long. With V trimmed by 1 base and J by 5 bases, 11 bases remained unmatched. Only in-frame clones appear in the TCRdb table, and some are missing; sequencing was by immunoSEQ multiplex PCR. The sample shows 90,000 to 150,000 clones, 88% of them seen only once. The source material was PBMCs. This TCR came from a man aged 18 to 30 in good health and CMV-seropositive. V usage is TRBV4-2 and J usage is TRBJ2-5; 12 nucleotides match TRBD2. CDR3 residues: CASSQGDLAGGPGETQYF. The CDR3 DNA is TGTGCCAGCAGCCAAGGAGACCTAGCGGGGGGGCCGGGGGAGACCCAGTACTTC.